Shown below are 20 T cell receptor beta chains from a single sample sequenced in a study of blood T cells in healthy people across ages. Then a second PCR, running roughly 6 to 11 cycles, was carried out with a sample-barcoded 5' primer and a J-beta primer mix. TCRdb reprocessed the 5' RACE reads with MiXCR, giving one entry per CDR3 protein. This table holds 980,000 or so distinct CDR3 sequences, about 48% found once. The sequenced material came from blood. The receptors shown here come from a man aged 30 to 39 in good health.

The J gene is TRBJ2-2, the V gene TRBV5-5; D is tentatively TRBD1 or TRBD2 (5 bases each). This CDR3 contains 15 residues. V dropped 2 bases and J dropped 5 bases, with 13 bases sitting between them. Germline V gene lookup returns CDR1 SGHKS and CDR2 YYEKEE (reference sequence). CDR3 coding DNA: TGTGCCAGCAGCTTTGAGGGTTCAGGGACCGGGGAGCTGTTTTTT. Translating it yields CASSFEGSGTGELFF.

This clonotype was recorded many times. The V call is TRBV29-1, the J call TRBJ2-1; TRBD1 matches at 7 bases. The CDR3 has 11 amino acids. With V trimmed by 5 bases and J by 6 bases, 1 base remained unmatched. CDR1 SQVTM and CDR2 ANQGSEA come from the germline V gene. CDR3 in amino acids: CSVWDSNEQFF. CDR3 nucleotide sequence: TGCAGCGTTTGGGACAGCAATGAGCAGTTCTTC.

The chain employs TRBV19 and TRBJ2-1; 9 bases fit TRBD1. V trimming: 7 bases; J trimming: 8 bases; junction bases outside the gene matches: 12. The germline CDR1 and CDR2 sequences are LNHDA and SQIVND (reference sequence). The CDR3 is made up of 15 amino acids. The CDR3 sequence: CASTTDRGLRDEQFF. CDR3 bases: TGTGCCAGTACCACGGACAGGGGCCTCCGTGATGAGCAGTTCTTC.

The rearrangement links TRBV20-1 to TRBJ2-1; 10 nucleotides line up with TRBD2. Trimming took 1 base from V and 7 from J; bases not matched to a gene: 7. The germline V gene encodes CDR1 DFQATT and CDR2 SNEGSKA (reference sequence). The CDR3 loop spans 15 amino acids. The CDR3 here is CSARGVAGGRNEQFF. CDR3 DNA sequence: TGCAGTGCTAGAGGTGTAGCGGGGGGCCGTAATGAGCAGTTCTTC.

This clonotype was counted between two and nine times. The chain joins TRBV3-1 to TRBJ1-2, with D perhaps TRBD1 (6 bases). Germline V gene lookup returns CDR1 LGHDT and CDR2 YNNKEL (reference sequence). The V end lost 4 bases, the J end lost 8 bases, and 23 bases lay between the germline ends. CDR3 length: 16 amino acids. The chain's CDR3 is CASSPREWGGEGGYTF. The DNA for the CDR3 is TGTGCCAGCAGCCCCAGAGAGTGGGGGGGCGAAGGCGGCTACACCTTC. Drawing the rest from reference TRBV3-1 and TRBJ1-2, the complete variable domain is DTAVSQTPKYLVTQMGNDKSIKCEQNLGHDTMYWYKQDSKKFLKIMFSYNNKELIINETVPNRFSPKSPDKAHLNLHINSLELGDSAVYFCASSPREWGGEGGYTFGSGTRLTVV.

V usage is TRBV6-5 and J usage is TRBJ2-5; no clear D gene. The DNA end is more similar to TRBJ2-7, so the J call may be wrong. Germline assignment: CDR1 MNHEY and CDR2 SVGAGI. The CDR3 contains 14 residues. The chain's CDR3 is CASSYDGVTYEQYF. As DNA, the CDR3 is TGTGCCAGCAGTTACGATGGGGTTACCTACGAGCAGTACTTC.

The table lists this clonotype with a few counts. This rearrangement joins TRBV9 to TRBJ1-1; no firm D call. CDR1 is SGDLS and CDR2 is YYNGEE in the germline V gene. Trimming removed 2 bases from V and 6 bases from J, with 11 bases in between. CDR3 length: 13 amino acids. The chain's CDR3 is CASSVDDTSEAFF. CDR3 bases: TGTGCCAGCAGCGTGGACGACACCTCTGAAGCTTTCTTT. The complete variable domain, with remaining parts taken from reference TRBV9 and TRBJ1-1, reads DSGVTQTPKHLITATGQRVTLRCSPRSGDLSVYWYQQSLDQGLQFLIQYYNGEERAKGNILERFSAQQFPDLHSELNLSSLELGDSALYFCASSVDDTSEAFFGQGTRLTVV.

This clonotype was detected only a few times. The V and J genes are TRBV3-1 and TRBJ2-1; 9 nucleotides agree with TRBD2. The germline gives CDR1 LGHDT, CDR2 YNNKEL (reference sequence). CDR3 length equals 14 residues. Germline trimming cut 1 base from V and 10 bases from J; bases unmatched to any gene: 5. In DNA, the CDR3 is TGTGCCAGCAGCCAAGGGCTAGCGGGGATCGAGCAGTTCTTC. Protein: CASSQGLAGIEQFF.

This clonotype was counted once. The rearrangement links TRBV30 to TRBJ1-1; the match to TRBD1 covers 9 bases. The germline CDR1 and CDR2 sequences are GTSNPN and SVGIG (reference sequence). The J segment lost 5 bases and the V segment lost 2 bases, leaving 6 bases of the junction unmatched. The CDR3 spans 14 residues. The CDR3 DNA reads as TGTGCCTGGAGTAGCACAGGGGGCTGGACTGAAGCTTTCTTT. This gives the protein CAWSSTGGWTEAFF.

CDR3 DNA: TGTGCCAGCAGCCCACCAAAGGGGGGGCCCCTCTACACAGATACGCAGTATTTT. This encodes CASSPPKGGPLYTDTQYF. The V call is TRBV7-2, the J call TRBJ2-3; tentative D call: TRBD2 (7 bases). CDR1 is SGHTA, CDR2 FQGNSA, per germline. V shed 5 bases and J shed 2 bases, with 23 bases lying between them. The CDR3 has 18 residues.

This chain uses TRBV20-1 with TRBJ2-5; weak D call: TRBD1 (6 bases). V gave up 6 bases and J gave up 7 bases, with 15 bases separating them. Germline lookup yields CDR1 DFQATT and CDR2 SNEGSKA (reference sequence). The CDR3 covers 12 residues. CDR3 protein: CSASDRLVTQYF. The CDR3 bases are TGCAGTGCCTCAGACAGGCTCGTGACCCAGTACTTC.

The chain joins TRBV29-1 to TRBJ2-5; TRBD1 matches 7 bases. The V and J ends lost 5 bases and 11 bases, in that order; junction bases with no gene match: 11. CDR3 length equals 12 residues. CDR1 and CDR2 from the germline V gene are SQVTM and ANQGSEA. The CDR3: CSVRQGLSEQYF. The CDR3 nucleotides read TGCAGCGTTCGACAGGGATTGAGTGAGCAGTACTTC.

This clonotype showed up many times. V usage is TRBV3-1 and J usage is TRBJ2-7; tentative D call: TRBD2 (6 bases). Between the trimmed V and J ends, which lost 2 bases and 4 bases, there was a span of 12 bases. In germline, CDR1 is LGHDT, CDR2 YNNKEL (reference sequence). This CDR3 region has 14 residues. CDR3 amino acids: CASSQFSGPYEQYF. CDR3 DNA sequence: TGTGCCAGCAGCCAATTTAGCGGCCCTTACGAGCAGTACTTC.

This clonotype showed up just a few times. The chain recombines TRBV18 with TRBJ2-5; D is unclear. The CDR3 sequence is 14 residues long. V gave up 4 bases and J gave up 1 base, with 10 bases separating them. The V gene's germline CDR1 is KGHSH and CDR2 LQKENI. Here the CDR3 DNA reads TGTGCCAGCTCACTCGGTGCGATCCAAGAGACCCAGTACTTC. Protein sequence: CASSLGAIQETQYF.

This clonotype was found a few times. V and J are TRBV30 and TRBJ2-4, with no clear D. The end of the DNA is better explained by TRBJ2-7, so the J call may be wrong. CDR3 size: 13 residues. Per germline, CDR1 GTSNPN and CDR2 SVGIG (reference sequence). CDR3 region: CAWSPGDHYEQYF. The CDR3 DNA is TGTGCCTGGAGTCCCGGAGACCACTACGAGCAGTACTTC.

The rearrangement links TRBV7-9 to TRBJ2-1; no clear D. Germline V CDR1 and CDR2: SEHNR, FQNEAQ (reference sequence). V dropped 2 bases and J dropped 5 bases, with 7 bases sitting between them. The CDR3 spans 13 residues. The CDR3 sequence is CASSLRSDNEQFF. CDR3 nucleotides: TGTGCCAGCAGCTTAAGATCCGACAATGAGCAGTTCTTC.

The chain recombines TRBV28 with TRBJ2-3; D unresolved. This CDR3 spans 20 amino acids. CDR1 and CDR2 from the germline V gene are MDHEN and SYDVKM. Between the trimmed V and J ends, which lost 1 base and 0 bases, there was a span of 23 bases. The CDR3 loop is CASSLLHRVARHTSTDTQYF. In nucleotides, the CDR3 is TGTGCCAGCAGTTTATTGCACCGGGTCGCACGTCATACTAGCACAGATACGCAGTATTTT.

This clonotype has just a few counts. V gene TRBV7-3 combines with J gene TRBJ1-6; TRBD1 might be the D (6 bases). CDR3 length equals 14 residues. Germline CDR1 and CDR2: SGHTA and FQGTGA. Between the trimmed V and J ends, which lost 6 bases and 10 bases, there was a span of 16 bases. The CDR3 sequence: CASREQGFLSPLHF. The CDR3 DNA sequence: TGTGCCAGCAGAGAACAGGGTTTTTTATCACCCCTCCACTTT.

This chain connects TRBV4-2 to TRBJ2-4; 8 positions match TRBD2. Germline loops: CDR1 LGHNA, CDR2 YNFKEQ. V was pared by 2 bases and J by 0 bases, with 6 bases of the junction left unmatched. CDR3 length: 17 residues. CDR3 in DNA: TGTGCCAGCAGCCAATCGAGCGGGGGCGAAGCCAAAAACATTCAGTACTTC. This translates into CASSQSSGGEAKNIQYF.

This clonotype has just a few counts. The chain carries TRBV7-9 and TRBJ2-7; no clear D. Germline lookup yields CDR1 SEHNR and CDR2 FQNEAQ (reference sequence). This CDR3 comprises 15 residues. Between the trimmed V and J ends, which lost 5 bases and 4 bases, there was a span of 18 bases. CDR3: CASSGYSYAFYEQYF. The CDR3 DNA reads as TGTGCCAGCAGCGGGTACAGCTACGCCTTTTACGAGCAGTACTTC.